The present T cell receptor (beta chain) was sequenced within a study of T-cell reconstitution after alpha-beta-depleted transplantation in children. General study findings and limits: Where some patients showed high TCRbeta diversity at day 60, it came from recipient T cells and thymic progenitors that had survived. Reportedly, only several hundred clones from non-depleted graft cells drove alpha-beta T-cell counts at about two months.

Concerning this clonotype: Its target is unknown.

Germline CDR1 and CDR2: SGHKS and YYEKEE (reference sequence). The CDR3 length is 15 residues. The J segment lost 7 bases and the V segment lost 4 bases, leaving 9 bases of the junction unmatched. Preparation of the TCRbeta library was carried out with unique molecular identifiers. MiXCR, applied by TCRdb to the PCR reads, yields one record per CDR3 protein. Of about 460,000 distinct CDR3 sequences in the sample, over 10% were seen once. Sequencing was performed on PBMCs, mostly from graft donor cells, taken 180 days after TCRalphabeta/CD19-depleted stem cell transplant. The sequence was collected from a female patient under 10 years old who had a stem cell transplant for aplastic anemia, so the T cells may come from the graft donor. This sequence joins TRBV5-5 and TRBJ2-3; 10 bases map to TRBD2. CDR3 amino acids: CASSPPLAGGHTQYF. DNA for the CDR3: TGTGCCAGCAGCCCGCCCTTAGCGGGAGGTCATACGCAGTATTTT.